This T cell receptor (beta chain) was observed in a study of radiotherapy plus CTLA-4 blockade in lung cancer. Profiled with immunoSEQ multiplex PCR; TCRdb holds only in-frame clones, not every one. The sample shows about 90,000 clones, over 80% of them seen only once. The CDR3 loop spans 17 amino acids. Germline-derived CDR1 and CDR2 are SGHTS and YDEGEE. Trimming took 3 bases from V and 4 from J; bases not matched to a gene: 6. Material: peripheral blood, obtained from a patient treated with radiotherapy plus ipilimumab. The sequence derives from a human donor with non-small cell lung cancer that progressed on radiotherapy plus ipilimumab. This chain joins TRBV5-8 and TRBJ2-1, with 14 positions matching TRBD2. CDR3 DNA sequence: TGTGCCAGCAGCTCCGGGACTAGCGGGAGCGGATACAATGAGCAGTTCTTC. Translation gives CASSSGTSGSGYNEQFF.